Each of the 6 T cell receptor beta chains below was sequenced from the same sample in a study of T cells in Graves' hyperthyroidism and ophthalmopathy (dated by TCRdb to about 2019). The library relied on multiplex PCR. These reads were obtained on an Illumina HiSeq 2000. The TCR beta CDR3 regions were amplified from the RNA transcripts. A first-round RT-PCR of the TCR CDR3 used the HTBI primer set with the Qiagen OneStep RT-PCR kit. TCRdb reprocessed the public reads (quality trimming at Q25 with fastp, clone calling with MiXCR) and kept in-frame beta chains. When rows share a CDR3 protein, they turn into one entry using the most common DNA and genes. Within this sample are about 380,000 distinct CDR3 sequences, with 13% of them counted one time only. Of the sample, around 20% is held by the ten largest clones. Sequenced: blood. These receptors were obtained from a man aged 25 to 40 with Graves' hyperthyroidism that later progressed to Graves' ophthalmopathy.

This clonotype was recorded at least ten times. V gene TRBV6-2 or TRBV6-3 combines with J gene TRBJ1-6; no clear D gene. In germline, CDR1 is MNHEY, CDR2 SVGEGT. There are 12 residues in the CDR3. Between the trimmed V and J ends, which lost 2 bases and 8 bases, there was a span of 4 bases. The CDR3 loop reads CASSYPDSPLHF. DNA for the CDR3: TGTGCCAGCAGTTACCCTGATTCACCCCTCCACTTT.

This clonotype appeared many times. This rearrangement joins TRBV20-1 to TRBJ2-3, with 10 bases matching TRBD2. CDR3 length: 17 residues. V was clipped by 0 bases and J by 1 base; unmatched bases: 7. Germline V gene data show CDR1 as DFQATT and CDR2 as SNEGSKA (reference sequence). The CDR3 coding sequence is TGCAGTGCTAGAGATCCCCAGCGGGGGGGGCGCACAGATACGCAGTATTTT. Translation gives CSARDPQRGGRTDTQYF.

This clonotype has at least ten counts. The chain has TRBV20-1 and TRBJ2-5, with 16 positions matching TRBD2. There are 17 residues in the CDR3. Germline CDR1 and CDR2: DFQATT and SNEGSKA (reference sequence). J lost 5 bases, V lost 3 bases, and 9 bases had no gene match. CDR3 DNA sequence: TGCAGTGCTAGTGGGACTAGCGGGGGGGCTACTGCGGAGACCCAGTACTTC. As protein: CSASGTSGGATAETQYF.

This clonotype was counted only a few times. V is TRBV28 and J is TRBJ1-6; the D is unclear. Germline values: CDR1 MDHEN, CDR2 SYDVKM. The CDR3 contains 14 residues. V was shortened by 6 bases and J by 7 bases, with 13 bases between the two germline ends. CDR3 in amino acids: CASSTTQENSPLHF. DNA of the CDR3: TGTGCCAGCAGCACCACCCAGGAAAATTCACCCCTCCACTTT.

CDR3 sequence reads: CASSPGTGGIREQFF. DNA of the CDR3: TGTGCCAGCAGCCCCGGGACAGGGGGGATTAGGGAGCAGTTCTTC. V and J are TRBV5-5 and TRBJ2-1, with 11 bases fitting TRBD1. V was pared by 4 bases and J by 10 bases, with 10 bases of the junction left unmatched. Germline CDR1 reads SGHKS; CDR2 reads YYEKEE (reference sequence). The length of the CDR3 is 15 residues. The full variable domain, rest sourced from reference TRBV5-5 and TRBJ2-1, is DAGVTQSPTHLIKTRGQQVTLRCSPISGHKSVSWYQQVLGQGPQFIFQYYEKEERGRGNFPDRFSARQFPNYSSELNVNALLLGDSALYLCASSPGTGGIREQFFGPGTRLTVL.

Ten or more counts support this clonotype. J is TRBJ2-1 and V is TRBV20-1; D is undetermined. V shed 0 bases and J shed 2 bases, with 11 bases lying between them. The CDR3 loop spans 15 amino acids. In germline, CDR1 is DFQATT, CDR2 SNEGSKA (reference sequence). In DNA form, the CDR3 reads TGCAGTGCTAGAGATGAGCTCGCTCCCTACAATGAGCAGTTCTTC. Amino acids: CSARDELAPYNEQFF.